This TCR beta chain was identified during a study of T-cell memory formation after mild COVID-19. Study in general: Clustering of TCRs was largely donor specific.

5'RACE with constant-segment primers yielded barcoded, UMI-tagged TCR alpha and TCR beta cDNA libraries. MiXCR, run by TCRdb on the 5' RACE reads, gives a single entry per CDR3 protein. The top ten hold around 7.7% of the sample, which has under 600,000 distinct CDR3 sequences, about 20% seen once. Broader study findings: Some clones that responded turned up in pre-infection memory, which suggests that cross-reactive memory joined in. Contracting CD8+ clones were enriched in EMRA, CD4+ mainly in CM and EM.

Per the germline V gene, CDR1 is ENHRY and CDR2 is SYGVKD. This CDR3 is built from 15 residues. The germline V and J ends were trimmed by 0 bases and 2 bases, with 8 bases remaining between them. This clonotype showed up just a few times. The antigen remains undetermined. The chain has TRBV10-3 and TRBJ2-1; D is undetermined. The sequence came from an adult woman who had mild COVID-19 (a few samples of this study predate the infection). Cell type and time point are not known. Sequencing used PBMCs or a T cell subset sorted from them (not recorded which). CDR3 in amino acids: CAISESNGPYNEQFF. For the CDR3, the DNA is TGTGCCATCAGTGAGTCGAATGGGCCCTACAATGAGCAGTTCTTC.